The next 21 T cell receptor beta chains were all read from a single sample in a study of T-cell reconstitution after alpha-beta-depleted transplantation in children. Construction of the TCRbeta library involved unique molecular identifiers. TCRdb reanalysed the PCR reads using MiXCR and keeps one entry per CDR3 protein. The sample holds over 550,000 distinct CDR3 sequences, 8% to 11% seen once. The sequencing here drew on PBMCs from the stem cell graft donor, taken from the stem cell graft. These receptors came from a human donor who donated a stem cell graft to a child with acute myeloid leukemia.

The rearrangement links TRBV29-1 to TRBJ2-7, with D unresolved. V lost 4 bases to trimming and J lost 6 bases, with 10 bases between them. Germline-derived CDR1 and CDR2 are SQVTM and ANQGSEA. The CDR3 spans 11 residues. The CDR3 nucleotides read TGCAGCGTTGGGACCGCGCGCGAGCAGTACTTC. This sequence encodes CSVGTAREQYF.

The sample holds a few counts of this clonotype. The chain links TRBV24-1 to TRBJ2-3; the match to TRBD2 covers 7 bases. There are 16 residues in the CDR3. Germline V CDR1 and CDR2: KGHDR, SFDVKD. V lost 3 bases and J lost 7; bases outside the gene matches: 12. The CDR3 DNA sequence: TGTGCCACCAGTGATCTAACTAGCGACCCGTCGAATACGCAGTATTTT. This sequence encodes CATSDLTSDPSNTQYF.

The table lists this clonotype with many counts. V and J are TRBV9 and TRBJ2-7, with 10 positions matching TRBD1. This CDR3 comprises 13 residues. V shed 4 bases, J shed 7 bases, and the junction held 5 bases outside the gene matches. Germline lookup yields CDR1 SGDLS and CDR2 YYNGEE. As DNA, the CDR3 is TGTGCCAGCAGCCAGGGACAGGGGAGGGAGCAGTACTTC. Its protein product is CASSQGQGREQYF.

This clonotype was seen ten or more times. The chain employs TRBV10-3 and TRBJ2-1, with D unresolved. This CDR3 comprises 13 residues. The V end lost 10 bases, the J end lost 5 bases, and 15 bases lay between the germline ends. The germline gives CDR1 ENHRY, CDR2 SYGVKD. This CDR3 reads CATSRTGDNEQFF. The CDR3 DNA sequence: TGTGCCACCTCCCGTACTGGAGACAATGAGCAGTTCTTC.

This clonotype was seen only a few times. V and J are TRBV7-2 and TRBJ2-1; 12 bases are shared with TRBD1. The CDR3 runs to 17 residues. Germline values: CDR1 SGHTA, CDR2 FQGNSA. With V trimmed by 5 bases and J by 6 bases, 11 bases remained unmatched. The DNA for the CDR3 is TGTGCCAGCAGCCTTCTAGGGGGGACAGGGGGCTCCAATGAGCAGTTCTTC. This codes for CASSLLGGTGGSNEQFF.

The chain links TRBV3-1 to TRBJ2-7; 13 nucleotides match TRBD2. Per the germline V gene, CDR1 is LGHDT and CDR2 is YNNKEL (reference sequence). The junction had 13 bases not matched to a gene; V was cut back by 11 bases and J by 0 bases. The CDR3 is made up of 17 amino acids. The CDR3 bases are TGTGCCTCCTCCCACCGACTAGCGGGAGGTGACTCCTACGAGCAGTACTTC. Encoded protein: CASSHRLAGGDSYEQYF.

The chain uses TRBV30 and TRBJ2-3; D is possibly TRBD2 (5 bases). V lost 1 base to trimming and J lost 8 bases, with 19 bases between them. From germline, CDR1 is GTSNPN and CDR2 SVGIG (reference sequence). This CDR3 has 15 amino acids. In DNA form, the CDR3 reads TGTGCCTGGAGTGAGGTAGACCCGAGGGCAGTTACGCAGTATTTT. The encoded protein is CAWSEVDPRAVTQYF.

In its sample, this clonotype was seen a few times. The chain uses TRBV29-1 and TRBJ1-2; possible D gene TRBD1, 6 bases. CDR3 length equals 13 residues. V shed 6 bases and J shed 4 bases, with 15 bases lying between them. Germline assignment: CDR1 SQVTM and CDR2 ANQGSEA. This CDR3 reads CSVQGGAGYGYTF. The CDR3 DNA reads as TGCAGCGTCCAAGGGGGGGCAGGCTATGGCTACACCTTC. Full variable domain (missing parts from reference TRBV29-1 and TRBJ1-2): SAVISQKPSRDICQRGTSLTIQCQVDSQVTMMFWYRQQPGQSLTLIATANQGSEATYESGFVIDKFPISRPNLTFSTLTVSNMSPEDSSIYLCSVQGGAGYGYTFGSGTRLTVV.

This clonotype was counted only a few times. The V call is TRBV14, the J call TRBJ1-2; D may be TRBD1 (5 bases). Germline V CDR1 and CDR2: SGHDN, FVKESK. The CDR3 is made up of 14 amino acids. Trimming stripped 4 bases from V and 5 bases from J, with 14 bases between. The CDR3 loop reads CASSPGAAVYGYTF. The DNA for the CDR3 is TGTGCCAGCAGCCCTGGGGCGGCCGTTTATGGCTACACCTTC.

The chain carries TRBV3-1 and TRBJ2-1; D uncertain. The germline V and J ends were trimmed by 2 bases and 7 bases, with 9 bases remaining between them. CDR1 and CDR2 (germline): LGHDT, YNNKEL (reference sequence). The CDR3 runs to 13 residues. The CDR3 DNA reads TGTGCCAGCAGCCAATCGTGGGGTAATGAGCAGTTCTTC. Its protein is CASSQSWGNEQFF.

The chain recombines TRBV4-2 with TRBJ2-3; 8 nucleotides align to TRBD2. Germline loops: CDR1 LGHNA, CDR2 YNFKEQ. The CDR3 totals 16 residues. After removal of 0 bases from V and 2 bases from J, the junction contained 4 bases not matched to a gene. CDR3 coding DNA: TGTGCCAGCAGCCAAGATAGCGGGGAGTTCACAGATACGCAGTATTTT. Its translation: CASSQDSGEFTDTQYF.

The CDR3 is CASSYLTAPRFNEQFF. CDR3 in DNA: TGTGCCAGCAGTTACCTAACAGCACCACGGTTCAATGAGCAGTTCTTC. The chain uses TRBV6-5 and TRBJ2-1; D gene uncertain. The CDR3 loop spans 16 amino acids. V lost 2 bases, J lost 6 bases, and 17 bases lay in between. Germline CDR1 is MNHEY and CDR2 is SVGAGI.

The chain links TRBV27 to TRBJ2-1; D may be TRBD1 (6 bases). The V and J ends lost 6 bases and 4 bases respectively, with 16 bases between them. Germline V gene data show CDR1 as MNHEY and CDR2 as SMNVEV (reference sequence). This CDR3 has 15 residues. The CDR3 nucleotides read TGTGCCAGCAGCTTCCGGGACAAACTTTACAATGAGCAGTTCTTC. Protein sequence: CASSFRDKLYNEQFF.

The chain carries TRBV11-3 and TRBJ2-1, with D possibly called TRBD1 or TRBD2 (5 bases each). Trimming cost V 4 bases and J 13 bases, with 17 bases left between them. In germline, CDR1 is SGHNT, CDR2 YENEEA. This CDR3 is built from 13 residues. The CDR3 protein is CASSSRGRQGQFF. The CDR3 bases are TGTGCCAGCAGCTCCCGAGGGCGGCAGGGCCAGTTCTTC.

This clonotype was counted ten times or more. The chain carries TRBV27 and TRBJ1-1; D ambiguous. V dropped 6 bases and J dropped 0 bases, with 5 bases sitting between them. Germline V gives CDR1 MNHEY, CDR2 SMNVEV (reference sequence). The CDR3 is made up of 12 amino acids. CDR3 bases: TGTGCCAGCAGGAGTCTGAACACTGAAGCTTTCTTT. Its translation: CASRSLNTEAFF.

There are a few counts of this clonotype. The rearrangement links TRBV6-1 to TRBJ1-2; D possibly corresponds to TRBD1 (5 bases). Germline CDR1 and CDR2: MNHNS and SASEGT. The CDR3 has 14 residues. Deletions cut 6 bases from V and 5 bases from J, with 16 bases between. The CDR3 DNA follows: TGTGCCAGCAGCTTCGGACTTGGGGGATATGGCTACACCTTC. Its translation: CASSFGLGGYGYTF.

This clonotype was recorded at least ten times. The V and J genes are TRBV30 and TRBJ2-2, with 7 bases fitting TRBD2. The length of the CDR3 is 16 residues. The V gene's germline CDR1 is GTSNPN and CDR2 SVGIG (reference sequence). V shed 0 bases and J 2 bases; nucleotides not matched to a gene: 6. The CDR3 loop reads CAWSVRAGRNTGELFF. The CDR3 DNA reads as TGTGCCTGGAGTGTACGAGCGGGAAGAAACACCGGGGAGCTGTTTTTT.

This clonotype was counted ten times or more. The chain couples TRBV7-2 to TRBJ2-7, with 15 bases matching TRBD2. This CDR3 has 19 residues. V gave up 5 bases and J gave up 1 base; unmatched junction bases: 12. Germline CDR1 is SGHTA and CDR2 is FQGNSA. In nucleotides, the CDR3 is TGTGCCAGCAGCGTACCGGGACTAGCGGGAGGTAGTATATCCTACGAGCAGTACTTC. Protein sequence: CASSVPGLAGGSISYEQYF. The full variable domain, completed using reference TRBV7-2 and TRBJ2-7, is GAGVSQSPSNKVTEKGKDVELRCDPISGHTALYWYRQSLGQGLEFLIYFQGNSAPDKSGLPSDRFSAERTGGSVSTLTIQRTQQEDSAVYLCASSVPGLAGGSISYEQYFGPGTRLTVT.

In its sample, this clonotype was seen a few times. The rearrangement uses TRBV27 and TRBJ1-6, with 9 bases matching TRBD1. The CDR3 loop spans 14 amino acids. CDR1 and CDR2 (germline): MNHEY, SMNVEV (reference sequence). J was trimmed by 10 bases and V by 3 bases; bases with no gene match: 4. CDR3 DNA: TGTGCCAGCAGTTTGACAGGGGGAGGATCACCCCTCCACTTT. The encoded protein is CASSLTGGGSPLHF.

This chain joins TRBV7-8 and TRBJ2-3; the D gene is possibly TRBD2 (7 bases). CDR1 and CDR2 from the germline V gene are SGHVS and FQNEAQ. Trimming took off 3 bases at V and 9 bases at J, with 22 bases between the two ends. The CDR3 has 16 residues. CDR3: CASSFGGTGRDWTQYF. The CDR3 nucleotides are TGTGCCAGCAGCTTTGGGGGAACAGGGAGGGACTGGACGCAGTATTTT.

This clonotype was recorded at least ten times. The V and J genes are TRBV7-2 and TRBJ2-7; 14 positions match TRBD2. Germline V gene data show CDR1 as SGHTA and CDR2 as FQGNSA. V lost 5 bases and J lost 2; bases outside the gene matches: 8. The CDR3 extends over 17 amino acids. CDR3 protein: CASSVVGTSGSPYEQYF. The CDR3 nucleotides are TGTGCCAGCAGCGTAGTGGGGACTAGCGGGAGCCCCTACGAGCAGTACTTC. Full variable domain (rest looked up from reference TRBV7-2 and TRBJ2-7): GAGVSQSPSNKVTEKGKDVELRCDPISGHTALYWYRQSLGQGLEFLIYFQGNSAPDKSGLPSDRFSAERTGGSVSTLTIQRTQQEDSAVYLCASSVVGTSGSPYEQYFGPGTRLTVT.